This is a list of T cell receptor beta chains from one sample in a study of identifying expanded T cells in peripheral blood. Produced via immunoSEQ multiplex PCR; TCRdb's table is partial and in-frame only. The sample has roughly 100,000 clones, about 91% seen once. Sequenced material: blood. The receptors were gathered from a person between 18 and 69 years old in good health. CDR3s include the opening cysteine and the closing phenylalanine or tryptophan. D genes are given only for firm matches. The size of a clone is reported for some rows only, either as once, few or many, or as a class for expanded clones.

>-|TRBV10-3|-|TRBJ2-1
TGTGCCATCAGTGAGTCCTCCGGAAATGAGCAGTTCTTC
CAISESSGNEQFF
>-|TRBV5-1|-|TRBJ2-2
TGCGCCAGCAGCCCTGGGACCGTTGGGGCCGGGGAGCTGTTTTTT
CASSPGTVGAGELFF
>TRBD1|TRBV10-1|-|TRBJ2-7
TGCGCCAGCAGTGAGTCGGGACAGGGAGAGGGTATCGAGCAGTACTTC
CASSESGQGEGIEQYF
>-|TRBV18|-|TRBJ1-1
TGTGCCAGCTCACCAGGGGAGAGTCGGGGGACTGAAGCTTTCTTT
CASSPGESRGTEAFF
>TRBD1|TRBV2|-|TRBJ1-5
TGTGCCAGCAGTCCGGACAGGGAGTATCAGCCCCAGCATTTT
CASSPDREYQPQHF
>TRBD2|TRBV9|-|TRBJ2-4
TGTGCCAGCAGCGTAGCGGGAGGGCCTGGAAACATTCAGTACTTC
CASSVAGGPGNIQYF
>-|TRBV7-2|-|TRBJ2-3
TGTGCCAGCAGCTATAATAACGGGGGACCGGATACGCAGTATTTT
CASSYNNGGPDTQYF
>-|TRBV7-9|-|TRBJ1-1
TGTGCCAGCAGCGTGGGACAGAACACTGAAGCTTTCTTT
CASSVGQNTEAFF
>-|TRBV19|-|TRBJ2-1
TGTGCCAGTAGTACAAGGGGGAGCTCCTACAATGAGCAGTTCTTC
CASSTRGSSYNEQFF
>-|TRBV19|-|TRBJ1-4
TGTGCCAGTAAATATCGGGGTTCGGGTAATGAAAAACTGTTTTTT
CASKYRGSGNEKLFF
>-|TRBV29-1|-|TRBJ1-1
TGCAGCGTTGAAGGGACTGGGCTTGAAGCTTTCTTT
CSVEGTGLEAFF
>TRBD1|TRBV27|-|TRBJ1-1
TGTGCCAGCAGTTCTGACAGGGTTGCCATGAACACTGAAGCTTTCTTT
CASSSDRVAMNTEAFF
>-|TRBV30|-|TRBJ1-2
TGTGCCTGGACTATTAACTATGGCTACACCTTC
CAWTINYGYTF
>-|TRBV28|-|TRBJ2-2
TGTGCCAGCAGTTTATCTCCAGGGTACACCGGGGAGCTGTTTTTT
CASSLSPGYTGELFF
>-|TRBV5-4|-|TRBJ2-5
TGTGCCAGCAGCTCCCCCAGGGACTCCCCAGAGACCCAGTACTTC
CASSSPRDSPETQYF
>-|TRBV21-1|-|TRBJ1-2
TGTGCCAGCAGCAAAGGGCAAGTTTACTATGGCTACACCTTC
CASSKGQVYYGYTF
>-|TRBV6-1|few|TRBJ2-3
TGTGCCAGCAGTGACCTCTACACAGATACGCAGTATTTT
CASSDLYTDTQYF
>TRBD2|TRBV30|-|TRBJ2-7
TGTGCCTGGGTTCCGGGACTAGCATCGGCCTACGAGCAGTACTTC
CAWVPGLASAYEQYF
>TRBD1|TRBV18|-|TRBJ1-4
TGTGCCAGCTCTCGACAGGGCCCCTTTAATGAAAAACTGTTTTTT
CASSRQGPFNEKLFF
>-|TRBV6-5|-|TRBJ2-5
TGTGCCAGCAGCCCGACGGGAGAGACCCAGTACTTC
CASSPTGETQYF
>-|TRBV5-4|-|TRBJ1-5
TGTGCCAGCAGCCAGGGCGACAATCAGCCCCAGCATTTT
CASSQGDNQPQHF
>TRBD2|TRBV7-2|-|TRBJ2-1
TGTGCCAGCAGCTTAGTACCCGGGACTAGCGTATCTGGTGAGCAGTTCTTC
CASSLVPGTSVSGEQFF
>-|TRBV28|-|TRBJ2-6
TGTGCCAGCAACTCCGGGAACTCTGGGGCCAACGTCCTGACTTTC
CASNSGNSGANVLTF
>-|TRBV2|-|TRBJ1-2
TGTGCCAGCAGTGAGCGGCTTCTGAGCTATGGCTACACCTTC
CASSERLLSYGYTF
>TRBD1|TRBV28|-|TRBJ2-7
TGTGCCAGCAGTTTGGGGGGACAGGGCTCCGGCGAGCAGTACTTC
CASSLGGQGSGEQYF
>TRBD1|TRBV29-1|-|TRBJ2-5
TGCAGCGTTGAACTTCTGAACAGGGGGGAGACCCAGTACTTC
CSVELLNRGETQYF
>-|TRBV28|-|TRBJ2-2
TGTGCCAGTCTAGCCTCAAACACCGGGGAGCTGTTTTTT
CASLASNTGELFF
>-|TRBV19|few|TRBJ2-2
TGTGCCAGTAGCCCAAGCCCCTCAGACTCCACCGGGGAGCTGTTTTTT
CASSPSPSDSTGELFF
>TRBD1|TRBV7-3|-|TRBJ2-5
TGTGCCAGCAGCTTCACAGGGGTTCAAGAGACCCAGTACTTC
CASSFTGVQETQYF
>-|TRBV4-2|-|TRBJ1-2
TGTGCCAGCAGCCAAGTTTCGGGGGTAAGCTATGGCTACACCTTC
CASSQVSGVSYGYTF
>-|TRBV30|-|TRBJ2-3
TGTGCCTGGAGCTTAAAACCGGGACTCGGCACAGATACGCAGTATTTT
CAWSLKPGLGTDTQYF
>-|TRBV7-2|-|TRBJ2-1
TGTGCCAGCAGCCCTCTCTTTGGTAGCTCCTACAATGAGCAGTTCTTC
CASSPLFGSSYNEQFF
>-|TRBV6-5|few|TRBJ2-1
TGTGCCAGCGGTGGCATGTCTGCCTACAATGAGCAGTTCTTC
CASGGMSAYNEQFF
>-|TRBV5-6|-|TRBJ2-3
TGTGCCAGTATCCAGGGGCCCGAGGGGGGTACGCAGTATTTT
CASIQGPEGGTQYF
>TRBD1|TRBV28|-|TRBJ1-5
TGTGCCAGCAGTTGGACAGGGAATCAGCCCCAGCATTTT
CASSWTGNQPQHF
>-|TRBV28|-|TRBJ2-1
TGTGCCAGCAGTTTTGTTGGGTTAGCCTACAATGAGCAGTTCTTC
CASSFVGLAYNEQFF
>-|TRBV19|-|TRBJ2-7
TGTGCCAGTAGTATGGGGGGAGGCGAGCAGTACTTC
CASSMGGGEQYF